One and the same sample provided the 29 T cell receptor beta chains below, sequenced in a study of shared clonotypes between healthy human individuals. Sequencing used immunoSEQ multiplex PCR; TCRdb keeps in-frame clones, though not all of them. Of hundreds of thousands of clones in the sample, almost 95% were seen once. The naive CD8 fraction comprised CD45RO-negative cells positively selected for CCR7 and excluded terminally differentiated effector memory CD45RA+ cells. Sequencing was carried out using naive CD8+ T cells sorted from blood. The receptors stem from a man aged 25 to 40 in good health.

CDR3 amino acids: CASSEIAGGPYEQYF. CDR3 bases: TGTGCCAGCAGTGAAATAGCGGGGGGGCCCTACGAGCAGTACTTC. The chain carries TRBV2 and TRBJ2-7, with 11 bases identical to TRBD2. The CDR3 length is 15 residues. V lost 2 bases and J lost 2; bases outside the gene matches: 2. Looked up from germline, CDR1 is SNHLY and CDR2 is FYNNEI. The variable domain in full, completed from reference TRBV2 and TRBJ2-7, reads EPEVTQTPSHQVTQMGQEVILRCVPISNHLYFYWYRQILGQKVEFLVSFYNNEISEKSEIFDDQFSVERPDGSNFTLKIRSTKLEDSAMYFCASSEIAGGPYEQYFGPGTRLTVT.

This chain connects TRBV27 to TRBJ2-7; TRBD1 agrees at 8 bases. Germline V CDR1 and CDR2: MNHEY, SMNVEV (reference sequence). V shed 5 bases, J shed 4 bases, and the junction held 4 bases outside the gene matches. This CDR3 has 13 amino acids. The CDR3: CASSKDRAYEQYF. CDR3 DNA sequence: TGTGCCAGCAGTAAGGACAGGGCGTACGAGCAGTACTTC.

The rearrangement joins TRBV4-3 to TRBJ2-1; 10 nucleotides match TRBD2. Germline trimming cut 3 bases from V and 6 bases from J; bases unmatched to any gene: 14. This CDR3 spans 18 amino acids. The germline gives CDR1 LGHNA, CDR2 YSLEER. The CDR3, as DNA: TGCGCCAGCAGCCATCGAGGAATAGCGGGAGGTTTACTCAATGAGCAGTTCTTC. Translation: CASSHRGIAGGLLNEQFF.

The V gene is TRBV28, the J gene TRBJ2-1, with D maybe TRBD1 (6 bases). Germline V gene sequence: CDR1 MDHEN, CDR2 SYDVKM. The V and J ends lost 3 bases and 0 bases respectively, with 12 bases between them. The CDR3 is 16 amino acids. The chain's CDR3 is CASSFFTGSSYNEQFF. The CDR3 DNA follows: TGTGCCAGCAGTTTTTTTACAGGGAGCTCCTACAATGAGCAGTTCTTC.

The CDR3 DNA reads TGTGCCAGCAGCATTAGCGGGAGCGCCGGGGAGCTGTTTTTT. This sequence encodes CASSISGSAGELFF. V is TRBV7-9 and J is TRBJ2-2, with TRBD2 matching over 9 bases. The CDR3 runs 14 residues. Germline loops: CDR1 SEHNR, CDR2 FQNEAQ (reference sequence). V trimming: 5 bases; J trimming: 6 bases; junction bases outside the gene matches: 4.

The V gene is TRBV7-9, the J gene TRBJ2-2; D gene uncertain. The length of the CDR3 is 13 residues. V shed 11 bases and J shed 5 bases, with 15 bases lying between them. Germline V CDR1 and CDR2: SEHNR, FQNEAQ (reference sequence). The CDR3 spells CADVGRRTGELFF. The CDR3 DNA is TGTGCCGACGTCGGACGCCGGACCGGGGAGCTGTTTTTT.

The chain links TRBV7-9 to TRBJ2-1; no reliable D call. V gave up 6 bases and J gave up 1 base, with 16 bases separating them. The length of the CDR3 is 16 residues. Germline V CDR1 and CDR2: SEHNR, FQNEAQ (reference sequence). CDR3 DNA: TGTGCCAGCAGTTCCAAGGTCCAAGCATCCTACAATGAGCAGTTCTTC. Translating it yields CASSSKVQASYNEQFF.

The V call is TRBV7-6, the J call TRBJ2-7, with no clear D. Germline lookup yields CDR1 SGHVS and CDR2 FNYEAQ. Trimming took off 5 bases at V and 6 bases at J, with 11 bases between the two ends. This CDR3 spans 12 amino acids. The CDR3 nucleotides read TGTGCCAGCAGCCCCGGGTCCCCCGAGCAGTACTTC. Its protein product is CASSPGSPEQYF.

CDR3 region: CASSWAGVFSGANVLTF. The CDR3 nucleotides are TGTGCCAGCAGTTGGGCAGGAGTATTCTCTGGGGCCAACGTCCTGACTTTC. This chain uses TRBV27 with TRBJ2-6, with unresolved D. Trimming cost V 4 bases and J 0 bases, with 13 bases left between them. The length of the CDR3 is 17 residues. Germline-derived CDR1 and CDR2 are MNHEY and SMNVEV (reference sequence).

The CDR3 is CASSVTGENTEAFF. The CDR3 nucleotides read TGTGCCAGCAGCGTGACAGGGGAGAACACTGAAGCTTTCTTT. The chain links TRBV11-2 to TRBJ1-1; 8 bases are a match to TRBD1. Per the germline V gene, CDR1 is SGHAT and CDR2 is FQNNGV. The length of the CDR3 is 14 residues. The junction had 3 bases not matched to a gene; V was cut back by 5 bases and J by 1 base.

This chain joins TRBV7-9 and TRBJ2-3, with 7 bases aligning to TRBD2. The V and J ends lost 5 bases and 3 bases, in that order; junction bases with no gene match: 14. Germline lookup yields CDR1 SEHNR and CDR2 FQNEAQ (reference sequence). This CDR3 is 17 amino acids long. In nucleotides, the CDR3 is TGTGCCAGCAGCCCCCCGCCGGAGACTAGCCCGACAGATACGCAGTATTTT. This codes for CASSPPPETSPTDTQYF.

CDR3 in DNA: TGTGCCAGCTCACCTAAGGCTTCAGGAGACCTTAACTATGGCTACACCTTC. Translation gives CASSPKASGDLNYGYTF. The rearrangement joins TRBV18 to TRBJ1-2; D ambiguous. The CDR3 is 17 residues long. Trimming took off 3 bases at V and 1 base at J, with 18 bases between the two ends. Looked up from germline, CDR1 is KGHSH and CDR2 is LQKENI.

The genes are TRBV28 and TRBJ2-2; 12 nucleotides line up with TRBD2. The ends lost 2 bases at V and 7 bases at J; junction bases unmatched: 5. CDR1 and CDR2 from the germline V gene are MDHEN and SYDVKM. CDR3 length equals 16 residues. This CDR3 is CASSLLAGGPGGELFF. Written as DNA, the CDR3 is TGTGCCAGCAGTTTACTAGCGGGAGGGCCTGGCGGGGAGCTGTTTTTT.

The chain is built from TRBV20-1 and TRBJ2-7; no clear D. Trimming took 4 bases from V and 5 from J, leaving 6 bases between them. The CDR3 has 10 residues. The germline gives CDR1 DFQATT, CDR2 SNEGSKA (reference sequence). The CDR3 DNA follows: TGCAGTGCTACTCCCGACGAGCAGTACTTC. This encodes CSATPDEQYF.

The V call is TRBV27, the J call TRBJ2-1, with 11 positions matching TRBD1. V shed 7 bases and J 1 base; nucleotides not matched to a gene: 18. CDR3 length: 20 amino acids. The germline V gene has CDR1 MNHEY and CDR2 SMNVEV (reference sequence). The CDR3 spells CASTHQDGQGAPGSYNEQFF. The DNA for the CDR3 is TGTGCCAGCACCCACCAGGACGGACAGGGGGCGCCGGGATCCTACAATGAGCAGTTCTTC.

This chain links TRBV10-2 with TRBJ2-6; D not resolved. The CDR3 runs 16 residues. Looked up from germline, CDR1 is WSHSY and CDR2 is SAAADI. V lost 3 bases and J 0 bases, leaving 9 bases between the germline ends. CDR3 sequence: CASSESLTSGANVLTF. CDR3 sequence (DNA): TGCGCCAGCAGTGAATCCCTGACCTCTGGGGCCAACGTCCTGACTTTC.

Turning to this clone: A read error is possible here, since a much larger clone lies one base away. Other DNA variants within this sample encode the same CDR3. This chain uses TRBV7-2 with TRBJ2-7, with D unclear. Trimming removed 4 bases at V and 2 bases at J, with 3 bases between. CDR1 is SGHTA and CDR2 is FQGNSA in the germline V gene. This CDR3 has 11 amino acids. CDR3 sequence: CASSSTYEQYF. The CDR3, as DNA: TGTGCCAGCAGCTCCACCTACGAGCAGTACTTC. The full variable domain, with the rest looked up from reference TRBV7-2 and TRBJ2-7, is GAGVSQSPSNKVTEKGKDVELRCDPISGHTALYWYRQSLGQGLEFLIYFQGNSAPDKSGLPSDRFSAERTGGSVSTLTIQRTQQEDSAVYLCASSSTYEQYFGPGTRLTVT.

V and J are TRBV29-1 and TRBJ2-5, with 8 bases fitting TRBD2. The V gene's germline CDR1 is SQVTM and CDR2 ANQGSEA. The V and J ends lost 7 bases and 4 bases, in that order; junction bases with no gene match: 8. The CDR3 has 13 residues. CDR3 DNA sequence: TGCAGCGCCCCCGGGAGGGCCTCAGAGACCCAGTACTTC. Its protein is CSAPGRASETQYF.

This rearrangement joins TRBV7-9 to TRBJ2-1; D is possibly TRBD1 or TRBD2 (5 bases each). Germline CDR1 is SEHNR and CDR2 is FQNEAQ (reference sequence). Trimming removed 3 bases from V and 8 bases from J, with 8 bases in between. This CDR3 region has 12 residues. CDR3 in DNA: TGTGCCAGCAGCTTTGGGGGTTATGAGCAGTTCTTC. As protein: CASSFGGYEQFF.

The chain recombines TRBV5-5 with TRBJ1-5; no reliable D call. CDR1 SGHKS and CDR2 YYEKEE come from the germline V gene (reference sequence). V gave up 0 bases and J gave up 2 bases, with 9 bases separating them. CDR3 size: 15 residues. DNA of the CDR3: TGTGCCAGCAGCTTGGAGGGTAACGGCAATCAGCCCCAGCATTTT. It codes for CASSLEGNGNQPQHF.

The chain uses TRBV9 and TRBJ2-2; the D gene could be TRBD1 or TRBD2 (6 bases each). This CDR3 has 14 residues. Trimming shortened V by 1 base and J by 6 bases, and 10 bases separated the two germline ends. The germline gives CDR1 SGDLS, CDR2 YYNGEE. As DNA, the CDR3 is TGTGCCAGCAGCGTAATCGGGGGCCCCGGGGAGCTGTTTTTT. Residues: CASSVIGGPGELFF.

The rearrangement uses TRBV29-1 and TRBJ1-2, with unresolved D. This CDR3 is built from 13 residues. Per germline, CDR1 SQVTM and CDR2 ANQGSEA. V was pared by 4 bases and J by 6 bases, with 15 bases between. The CDR3 protein is CSVVFSLADGYTF. The CDR3 nucleotides read TGCAGCGTTGTCTTTTCCCTAGCGGATGGCTACACCTTC. The full variable domain, in which reference TRBV29-1 and TRBJ1-2 provide the parts outside the CDR3, is SAVISQKPSRDICQRGTSLTIQCQVDSQVTMMFWYRQQPGQSLTLIATANQGSEATYESGFVIDKFPISRPNLTFSTLTVSNMSPEDSSIYLCSVVFSLADGYTFGSGTRLTVV.

The V call is TRBV11-2, the J call TRBJ2-1; no firm D call. Deletions cut 5 bases from V and 11 bases from J, with 13 bases between. The germline CDR1 and CDR2 sequences are SGHAT and FQNNGV. The CDR3 covers 12 residues. The CDR3 bases are TGTGCCAGCAGCCACCCGGACCTAAAGCAGTTCTTC. Amino acid sequence: CASSHPDLKQFF.

This chain joins TRBV7-9 and TRBJ2-7; D call uncertain. The germline V and J ends were trimmed by 4 bases and 0 bases, with 13 bases remaining between them. Germline V CDR1 and CDR2: SEHNR, FQNEAQ (reference sequence). The CDR3 totals 15 residues. The DNA of the CDR3 is TGTGCCAGCAGCTCGGCGGATGCTAGCTCCTACGAGCAGTACTTC. The encoded protein is CASSSADASSYEQYF.

The chain recombines TRBV10-2 with TRBJ1-4; no clear D gene. The CDR3 is made up of 15 amino acids. V lost 5 bases and J 4 bases, leaving 14 bases between the germline ends. Germline-derived CDR1 and CDR2 are WSHSY and SAAADI. CDR3 bases: TGCGCCAGCAGTATTCGTGCCGACGATAATGAAAAACTGTTTTTT. This translates into CASSIRADDNEKLFF.

This clone was detected a few times. This chain joins TRBV28 and TRBJ2-2; D possibly corresponds to TRBD1 (5 bases). Germline lookup yields CDR1 MDHEN and CDR2 SYDVKM. Trimming shortened V by 5 bases and J by 6 bases, and 13 bases separated the two germline ends. The CDR3 is 14 residues long. CDR3 amino acids: CASSLVRASGELFF. CDR3 coding DNA: TGTGCCAGCAGTCTGGTCAGGGCTTCCGGGGAGCTGTTTTTT.

V is TRBV4-1 and J is TRBJ2-1; D is perhaps TRBD1 (6 bases). Germline loops: CDR1 MGHRA, CDR2 YSYEKL. V was pared by 1 base and J by 10 bases, with 14 bases between. There are 14 residues in the CDR3. The CDR3 coding sequence is TGCGCCAGCAGCCAAGTGAGAGGGGACACCGAGCAGTTCTTC. It yields the protein CASSQVRGDTEQFF.

V and J are TRBV10-3 and TRBJ2-7, with TRBD2 identical over 8 bases. This CDR3 is built from 14 residues. CDR1 and CDR2 from the germline V gene are ENHRY and SYGVKD. V trimming: 3 bases; J trimming: 4 bases; junction bases outside the gene matches: 5. The CDR3 bases are TGTGCCATCAGTGATGGGAGCGGGAGATACGAGCAGTACTTC. Its protein product is CAISDGSGRYEQYF.

The chain recombines TRBV11-2 with TRBJ2-5; D gene uncertain. The CDR3 totals 10 residues. Germline CDR1 reads SGHAT; CDR2 reads FQNNGV. V was trimmed by 5 bases and J by 10 bases, leaving 8 bases between them. The CDR3 loop reads CASSDIHQYF. As DNA, the CDR3 is TGTGCCAGCAGCGACATTCACCAGTACTTC.